This passage covers 7 T cell receptor beta chains from one sample sequenced in a study of graft-versus-host responses after intestinal transplantation. The protocol was immunoSEQ multiplex PCR, while the TCRdb copy is restricted to in-frame clones and leaves out a portion. The repertoire holds some 90,000 clones, with 90% to 95% as singletons. Their antigen targets remain unknown. Here the sequenced sample was unstimulated CD8+ T cells sorted from spleen or lymph node cells, taken before intestinal transplant. Receptor source: a human donor who received an intestinal transplant.

This rearrangement joins TRBV19 to TRBJ2-2; D remains unclear. Trimming stripped 3 bases from V and 6 bases from J, with 11 bases between. The CDR3 totals 14 residues. Per the germline V gene, CDR1 is LNHDA and CDR2 is SQIVND (reference sequence). CDR3 loop: CASSMGSPPGELFF. In DNA form, the CDR3 reads TGTGCCAGTAGTATGGGCTCGCCCCCCGGGGAGCTGTTTTTT. Drawing the rest from reference TRBV19 and TRBJ2-2, the complete variable domain is DGGITQSPKYLFRKEGQNVTLSCEQNLNHDAMYWYRQDPGQGLRLIYYSQIVNDFQKGDIAEGYSVSREKKESFPLTVTSAQKNPTAFYLCASSMGSPPGELFFGEGSRLTVL.

This rearrangement joins TRBV7-9 to TRBJ1-4; no reliable D call. The CDR3 has 13 residues. CDR1 is SEHNR and CDR2 is FQNEAQ in the germline V gene (reference sequence). Trimming took 6 bases from V and 6 from J, leaving 11 bases between them. This CDR3 reads CASRTYGHEKLFF. The CDR3 bases are TGTGCCAGCAGGACATATGGTCATGAAAAACTGTTTTTT.

This CDR3 is CASSVEGHGYTF. CDR3 DNA sequence: TGTGCCAGCAGCGTAGAGGGGCATGGCTACACCTTC. The V and J genes are TRBV9 and TRBJ1-2, with D perhaps TRBD1 (5 bases). This CDR3 region has 12 residues. Germline CDR1 is SGDLS and CDR2 is YYNGEE. V shed 0 bases and J shed 6 bases, with 6 bases lying between them.

The CDR3 is CASSLDPVGTYYGYTF. Written as DNA, the CDR3 is TGTGCCAGCAGCTTAGATCCGGTGGGGACTTACTATGGCTACACCTTC. The chain has TRBV7-9 and TRBJ1-2, with D possibly TRBD1 on 5 matching bases. Germline V CDR1 and CDR2: SEHNR, FQNEAQ (reference sequence). There are 16 residues in the CDR3. V lost 1 base to trimming and J lost 3 bases, with 15 bases between them.

The rearrangement links TRBV13 to TRBJ2-7, with TRBD2 matching 8 bases. This CDR3 has 15 amino acids. CDR1 PRHDT and CDR2 FYEKMQ come from the germline V gene (reference sequence). The V gene end was trimmed by 4 bases and the J gene end by 4 bases; junction bases not matched to a gene: 9. The CDR3 DNA is TGTGCCAGCAGCTCCGGACTAGCCGTGTCATACGAGCAGTACTTC. Residues: CASSSGLAVSYEQYF.

The rearrangement links TRBV4-1 to TRBJ1-1, with 7 bases matching TRBD1. J lost 1 base, V lost 8 bases, and 10 bases had no gene match. The CDR3 spans 15 residues. Germline assignment: CDR1 MGHRA and CDR2 YSYEKL. The CDR3 sequence is CASSYPGQENTEAFF. The DNA for the CDR3 is TGCGCCAGCTCCTACCCCGGACAGGAGAACACTGAAGCTTTCTTT.

The CDR3 bases are TGTGCCAGCAGCGGGGGGCCGTACCCTGAAGCTTTCTTT. Translated: CASSGGPYPEAFF. The chain recombines TRBV9 with TRBJ1-1; weak D call: TRBD1 (6 bases). Germline loops: CDR1 SGDLS, CDR2 YYNGEE. The CDR3 loop spans 13 amino acids. Between the trimmed V and J ends, which lost 3 bases and 6 bases, there was a span of 12 bases.